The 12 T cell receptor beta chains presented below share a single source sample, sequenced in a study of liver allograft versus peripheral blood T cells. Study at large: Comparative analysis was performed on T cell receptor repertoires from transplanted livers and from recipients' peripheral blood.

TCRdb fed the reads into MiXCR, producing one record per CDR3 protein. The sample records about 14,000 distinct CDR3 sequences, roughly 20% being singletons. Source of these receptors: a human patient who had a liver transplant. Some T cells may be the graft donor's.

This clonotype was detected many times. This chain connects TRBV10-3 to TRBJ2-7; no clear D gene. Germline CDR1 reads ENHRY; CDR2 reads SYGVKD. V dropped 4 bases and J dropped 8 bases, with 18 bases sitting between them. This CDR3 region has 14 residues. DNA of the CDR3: TGTGCCATCAGTGGGGGTGGCCAGCTAAAGAAGCAGTACTTC. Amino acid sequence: CAISGGGQLKKQYF.

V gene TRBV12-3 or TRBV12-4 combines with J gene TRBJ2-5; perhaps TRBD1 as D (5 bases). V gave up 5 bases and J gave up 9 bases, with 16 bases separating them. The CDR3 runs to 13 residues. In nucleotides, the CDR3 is TGTGCCAGCAGTCAGGGCCTGGAGTCGGCCCAGTACTTC. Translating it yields CASSQGLESAQYF.

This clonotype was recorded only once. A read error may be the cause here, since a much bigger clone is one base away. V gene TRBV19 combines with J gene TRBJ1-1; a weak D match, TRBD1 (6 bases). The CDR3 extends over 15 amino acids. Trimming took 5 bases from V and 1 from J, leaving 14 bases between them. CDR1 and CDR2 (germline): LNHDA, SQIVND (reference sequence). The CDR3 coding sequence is TGTGCCAGTAGTCGTGGGGGCAAAAGGAACACTGAAGCTTTCTTT. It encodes CASSRGGKRNTEAFF.

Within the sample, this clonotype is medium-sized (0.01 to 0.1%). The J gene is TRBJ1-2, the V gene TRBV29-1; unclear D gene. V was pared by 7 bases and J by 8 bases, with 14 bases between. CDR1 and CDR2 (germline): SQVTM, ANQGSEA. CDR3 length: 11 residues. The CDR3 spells CSAIGEEGYTF. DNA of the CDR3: TGCAGCGCCATTGGGGAGGAGGGCTACACCTTC. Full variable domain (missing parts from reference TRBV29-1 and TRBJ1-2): SAVISQKPSRDICQRGTSLTIQCQVDSQVTMMFWYRQQPGQSLTLIATANQGSEATYESGFVIDKFPISRPNLTFSTLTVSNMSPEDSSIYLCSAIGEEGYTFGSGTRLTVV.

As DNA, the CDR3 is TGTGCCAGCGGCGGGGGGATGGAGACCCAGTACTTC. It translates to CASGGGMETQYF. The chain has TRBV12-3 or TRBV12-4 and TRBJ2-5, with 8 bases that match TRBD2. V was pared by 8 bases and J by 5 bases, with 4 bases of the junction left unmatched. The CDR3 runs to 12 residues.

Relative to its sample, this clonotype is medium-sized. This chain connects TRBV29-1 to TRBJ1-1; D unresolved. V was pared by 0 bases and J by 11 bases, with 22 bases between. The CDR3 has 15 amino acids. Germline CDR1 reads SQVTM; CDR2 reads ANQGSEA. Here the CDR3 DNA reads TGCAGCGTTGAAGATACGACGGGCGAGATAGTTGGTGCTTTCTTT. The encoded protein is CSVEDTTGEIVGAFF.

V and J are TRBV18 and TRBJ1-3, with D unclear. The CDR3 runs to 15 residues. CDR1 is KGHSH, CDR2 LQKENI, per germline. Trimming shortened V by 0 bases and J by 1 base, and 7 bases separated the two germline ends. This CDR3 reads CASSPPATSGNTIYF. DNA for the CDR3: TGTGCCAGCTCACCACCAGCAACTTCTGGAAACACCATATATTTT.

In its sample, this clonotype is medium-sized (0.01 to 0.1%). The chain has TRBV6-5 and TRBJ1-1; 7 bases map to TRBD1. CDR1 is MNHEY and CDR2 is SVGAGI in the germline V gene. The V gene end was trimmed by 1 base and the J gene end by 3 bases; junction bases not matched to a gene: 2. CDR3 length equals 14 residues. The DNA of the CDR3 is TGTGCCAGCAGTTACTTTGGACAGGACACTGAAGCTTTCTTT. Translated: CASSYFGQDTEAFF.

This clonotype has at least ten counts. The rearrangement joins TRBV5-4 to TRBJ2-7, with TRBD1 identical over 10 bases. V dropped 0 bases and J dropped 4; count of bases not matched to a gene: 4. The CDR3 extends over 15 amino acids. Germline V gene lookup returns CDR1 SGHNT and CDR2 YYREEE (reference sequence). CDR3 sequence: CASSLVPGQGYEQYF. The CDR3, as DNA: TGTGCCAGCAGCTTGGTACCGGGACAGGGGTACGAGCAGTACTTC.

As DNA, the CDR3 is TGTGCCAGCGGAGCGAACTATGGCTACACCTTC. Translated: CASGANYGYTF. The rearrangement uses TRBV12-3 or TRBV12-4 and TRBJ1-2; no clear D gene. The CDR3 is made up of 11 amino acids. Trimming stripped 8 bases from V and 2 bases from J, with 6 bases between.

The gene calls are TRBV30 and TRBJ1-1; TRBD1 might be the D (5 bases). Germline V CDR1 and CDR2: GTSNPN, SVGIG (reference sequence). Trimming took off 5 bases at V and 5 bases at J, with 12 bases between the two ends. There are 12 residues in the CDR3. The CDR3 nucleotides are TGTGCCTGGGGCAGGGCCAAAACTGAAGCTTTCTTT. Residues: CAWGRAKTEAFF.

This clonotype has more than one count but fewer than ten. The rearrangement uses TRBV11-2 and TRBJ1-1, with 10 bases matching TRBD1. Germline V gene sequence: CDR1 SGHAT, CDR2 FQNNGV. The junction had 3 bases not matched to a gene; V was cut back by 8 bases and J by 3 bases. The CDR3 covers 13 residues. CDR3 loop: CASGGQGDTEAFF. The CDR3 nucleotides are TGTGCCAGCGGAGGACAGGGGGACACTGAAGCTTTCTTT.